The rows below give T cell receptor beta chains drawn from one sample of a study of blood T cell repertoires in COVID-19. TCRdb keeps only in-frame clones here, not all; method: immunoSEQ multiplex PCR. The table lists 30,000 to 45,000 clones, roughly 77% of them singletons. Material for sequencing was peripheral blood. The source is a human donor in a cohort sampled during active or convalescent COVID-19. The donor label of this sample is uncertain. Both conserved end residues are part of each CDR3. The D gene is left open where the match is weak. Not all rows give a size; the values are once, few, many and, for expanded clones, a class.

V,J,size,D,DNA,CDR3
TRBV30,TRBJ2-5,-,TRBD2,TGTGCCCAGAGGACTAGCGGCCAAGAGACCCAGTACTTC,CAQRTSGQETQYF
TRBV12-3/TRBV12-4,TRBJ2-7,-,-,TGTGCCAGCAGTTTAAATAGCGGCTACGAGCAGTACTTC,CASSLNSGYEQYF
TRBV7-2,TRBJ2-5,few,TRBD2,TGTGCCAGCAGCGCCCAGGCTAGCGGAGGGCCGTACCAAGAGACCCAGTACTTC,CASSAQASGGPYQETQYF
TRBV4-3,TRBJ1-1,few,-,TGCGCCAGCAGCCACTCTACGGGGGTTTGGACTGAAGCTTTCTTT,CASSHSTGVWTEAFF
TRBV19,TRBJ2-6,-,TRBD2,TGTGCCAGTAGTTCTAGCGGGAGACTCTCTGGGGCCAACGTCCTGACTTTC,CASSSSGRLSGANVLTF
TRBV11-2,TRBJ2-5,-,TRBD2,TGTGCCAGCAGCCCTCGACGACTAGCGGAAGAGACCCAGTACTTC,CASSPRRLAEETQYF
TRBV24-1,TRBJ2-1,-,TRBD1,TGTGCCACCAGTGAGGGGGGGACAGGGTGGGATGAGCAGTTCTTC,CATSEGGTGWDEQFF
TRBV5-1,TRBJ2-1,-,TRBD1,TGCGCCAGCAGCTTTCCGGACAGGGGAGGCTATGAGCAGTTCTTC,CASSFPDRGGYEQFF
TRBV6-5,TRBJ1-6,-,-,TGTGCCAGCAAATCACCGGGGGGCGGCCGGGCCCTCCACTTT,CASKSPGGGRALHF
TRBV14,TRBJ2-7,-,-,TGTGCCAGCAGCCCTCGCCACGGGATTACCTACGAGCAGTACTTC,CASSPRHGITYEQYF
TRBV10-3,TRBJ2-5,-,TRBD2,TGTGCCATCAGTGAGACGGGGGCTAGCGGGTACCAAGAGACCCAGTACTTC,CAISETGASGYQETQYF
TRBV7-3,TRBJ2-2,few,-,TGTGCCAGCAGCCTAGCTAGGCCCAGCACCGGGGAGCTGTTTTTT,CASSLARPSTGELFF
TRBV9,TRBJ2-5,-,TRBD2,TGTGCCAGCAGCGTAGGTAGCGGGAGTGTGCAAGAGACCCAGTACTTC,CASSVGSGSVQETQYF
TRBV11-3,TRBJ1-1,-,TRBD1,TGTGCCAGCAGCGGGACAGACAAAACTGAAGCTTTCTTT,CASSGTDKTEAFF
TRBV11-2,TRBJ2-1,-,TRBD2,TGTGCCAGCAGCCCGGTGCGGACTAGCGGGAGGGCCGACTACAATGAGCAGTTCTTC,CASSPVRTSGRADYNEQFF
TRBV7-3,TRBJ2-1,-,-,TGTGCCAGCAGCCAAACCCCCGTGCGTGAGCAGTTCTTC,CASSQTPVREQFF
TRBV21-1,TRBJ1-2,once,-,TGTGCCAGCGAGGAAAGTAACTATGGCTACACCTTC,CASEESNYGYTF
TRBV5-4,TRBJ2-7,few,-,TGTGCCAGCAGCTTGGGGGGGCCCTACGAGCAGTACTTC,CASSLGGPYEQYF
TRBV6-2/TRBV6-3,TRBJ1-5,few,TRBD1,TGTGCCAGCAGTTACAGGACAGGGGCCCCTCAGCCCCAGCATTTT,CASSYRTGAPQPQHF
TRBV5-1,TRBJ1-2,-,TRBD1,TGCGCCAGCAGCTTTCGACAGGGGGATGGCTACACCTTC,CASSFRQGDGYTF
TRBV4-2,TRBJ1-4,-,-,TGTGCCAGCAGCCCGGGCCGACAGCGAATGGAGGGAAAACTGTTTTTT,CASSPGRQRMEGKLFF
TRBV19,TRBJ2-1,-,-,TGTGCCAGTAGTCAAGGGGAATCCTACAATGAGCAGTTCTTC,CASSQGESYNEQFF
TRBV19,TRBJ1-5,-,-,TGTGCCAGTAGTCCCGGGACACGCAATCAGCCCCAGCATTTT,CASSPGTRNQPQHF